One and the same sample provided the 7 T cell receptor beta chains below, sequenced in a study of human CD8 memory T cell subsets. The TCR beta sequencing libraries came from UMI-labeled 5' RACE. MiXCR, run by TCRdb on the 5' RACE reads, gives a single entry per CDR3 protein. The sample holds fewer than 8,500 distinct CDR3 sequences, 3% to 5% seen once. Sample: CD8+ T cells from PBMCs. The source is a human donor in good health.

This clonotype was seen ten or more times. The gene calls are TRBV6-4 and TRBJ2-1; perhaps TRBD1 as D (6 bases). Germline V gene sequence: CDR1 MRHNA, CDR2 SNTAGT. The CDR3 runs 16 residues. The V end was cut by 3 bases, the J end by 3 bases, with 15 bases between. As DNA, the CDR3 is TGTGCCAGCAGTGAGGACTCTTGGGGGCTCTACAATGAGCAGTTCTTC. Protein product: CASSEDSWGLYNEQFF.

The J gene is TRBJ2-1, the V gene TRBV5-1, with D maybe TRBD1 (6 bases). This CDR3 contains 16 residues. The germline gives CDR1 SGHRS, CDR2 YFSETQ. V lost 4 bases and J 3 bases, leaving 17 bases between the germline ends. The CDR3 DNA reads as TGCGCCAGCAGCGGCCTCAACAGGGCGAACTACAATGAGCAGTTCTTC. Its protein product is CASSGLNRANYNEQFF.

In this sample, this clonotype turned up many times. V is TRBV7-9 and J is TRBJ1-1; D remains ambiguous. The V end was cut by 5 bases, the J end by 5 bases, with 9 bases between. The CDR3 has 12 residues. Germline CDR1 and CDR2: SEHNR and FQNEAQ (reference sequence). Here the CDR3 DNA reads TGTGCCAGCAGCCGTATCAGGACTGAAGCTTTCTTT. As protein: CASSRIRTEAFF. Together with reference TRBV7-9 and TRBJ1-1, the CDR3 gives the full variable domain: DTGVSQNPRHKITKRGQNVTFRCDPISEHNRLYWYRQTLGQGPEFLTYFQNEAQLEKSRLLSDRFSAERPKGSFSTLEIQRTEQGDSAMYLCASSRIRTEAFFGQGTRLTVV.

This clonotype was observed many times. The V and J genes are TRBV6-1 and TRBJ2-1, with D perhaps TRBD1 (6 bases). V lost 8 bases to trimming and J lost 5 bases, with 16 bases between them. This CDR3 region has 14 residues. Germline V lookup: CDR1 MNHNS, CDR2 SASEGT. For the CDR3, the DNA is TGTGCCAGCGATAAGGGGGTCGGACACAATGAGCAGTTCTTC. It yields the protein CASDKGVGHNEQFF.

This clonotype showed up many times. The V and J genes are TRBV7-8 and TRBJ2-7; unclear D gene. The CDR3 loop spans 12 amino acids. Trimming took off 1 base at V and 4 bases at J, with 5 bases between the two ends. Per the germline V gene, CDR1 is SGHVS and CDR2 is FQNEAQ. The CDR3 DNA follows: TGTGCCAGCAGCTTAGACGAATACGAGCAGTACTTC. Amino acid sequence: CASSLDEYEQYF.

This clonotype showed up many times. J is TRBJ2-1 and V is TRBV5-1; TRBD2 matches at 9 bases. Unmatched junction bases numbered 15, after V lost 2 bases and J lost 9 bases. Germline V CDR1 and CDR2: SGHRS, YFSETQ. The CDR3 has 17 amino acids. The CDR3 DNA is TGCGCCAGCAGCTTTTCGAAGCTAGCGGGACGGGCGGGTGAGCAGTTCTTC. Protein product: CASSFSKLAGRAGEQFF.

In this sample, this clonotype turned up many times. The chain combines TRBV7-6 with TRBJ2-3; D tentatively reads TRBD1 or TRBD2 (5 bases each). The V gene's germline CDR1 is SGHVS and CDR2 FNYEAQ. The CDR3 is 18 residues long. V lost 5 bases and J lost 4, with 25 bases in between. The CDR3 nucleotides are TGTGCCAGCAGCCTAATACCAACGGGACCACAATTGGCAGATACGCAGTATTTT. Its translation: CASSLIPTGPQLADTQYF.